The rows below give T cell receptor beta chains drawn from one sample of a study of blood T cell repertoires in COVID-19. The repertoire was sequenced with immunoSEQ multiplex PCR; TCRdb's copy has only in-frame clones and lacks some. Of 30,000 to 40,000 clones listed, 70% to 90% are singletons. The sequenced material came from peripheral blood. These receptors were collected from a man in his 70s with acute or convalescent COVID-19. Each CDR3 is given with its conserved first and last residue. A D gene is named only where the DNA matches it firmly. Size tells how often a clone was seen (once, few, many) or the class of an expanded clone, and some rows leave it out.

TRBJ2-2 TRBD1 TRBV19 NA CASSPGTANTGELFF TGTGCCAGTAGTCCCGGGACAGCGAACACCGGGGAGCTGTTTTTT
TRBJ1-2 NA TRBV6-6 NA CASSLGIGGYTF TGTGCCAGCAGCCTAGGAATAGGTGGCTACACCTTC
TRBJ1-2 NA TRBV10-3 NA CAISNRVRQVYGYTF TGTGCCATCAGTAATAGAGTTCGGCAGGTTTATGGCTACACCTTC
TRBJ2-2 NA TRBV4-3 NA CASSQDPGWNTGELFF TGCGCCAGCAGCCAAGATCCGGGGTGGAACACCGGGGAGCTGTTTTTT
TRBJ1-6 NA TRBV14 NA CASSQRGSYNSPLHF TGTGCCAGCAGCCAAAGGGGCTCCTATAATTCACCCCTCCACTTT
TRBJ2-3 TRBD1 TRBV27 once CASSSRTGAQTDTQYF TGTGCCAGCAGTTCTCGGACAGGGGCGCAGACAGATACGCAGTATTTT
TRBJ2-1 NA TRBV5-4 once CASTAYNEQFF TGTGCCAGCACCGCCTACAATGAGCAGTTCTTC
TRBJ1-4 NA TRBV29-1 NA CLIGGGEKLFF TGTCTTATTGGGGGGGGTGAAAAACTGTTTTTT
TRBJ1-1 TRBD1 TRBV5-5 NA CASRLTGVTEAFF TGTGCCAGCAGACTGACAGGGGTTACTGAAGCTTTCTTT
TRBJ2-3 NA TRBV30 NA CAWSADSDDTQYF TGTGCCTGGAGTGCCGACAGCGACGATACGCAGTATTTT